This entry features one T cell receptor (beta chain) sequence. Its antigen remains unidentified. Data came from immunoSEQ multiplex PCR; TCRdb stores just in-frame clones and leaves some out. The sample consists of roughly 90,000 clones, around 80% of them appearing once. The data were obtained in a study of radiotherapy plus CTLA-4 blockade in lung cancer. Looking at the study overall: An objective response was seen in 15% to 20% of patients, and disease control in 25% to 40%.

Regarding the study as a whole: There was expansion of tumor-derived TCR clones in blood after radiotherapy plus ipilimumab.

Trimming left V 5 bases short and J 4 bases short, with 21 bases between. This CDR3 contains 16 residues. Germline V gene sequence: CDR1 SGHNT, CDR2 YYREEE (reference sequence). The receptor was isolated from a human donor with non-small cell lung cancer that progressed on radiotherapy plus ipilimumab. This rearrangement joins TRBV5-4 to TRBJ2-5; no reliable D call. Sequenced material: peripheral blood, taken from a patient treated with radiotherapy plus ipilimumab. In DNA form, the CDR3 reads TGTGCCAGCAGAATCAGAGGAACCGGTTTACTAGAGACCCAGTACTTC. Translated: CASRIRGTGLLETQYF.